The 9 T cell receptor beta chains reported below all come from one sample, sequenced in a study of cytomegalovirus exposure and HLA in healthy donors. Sequencing was performed with immunoSEQ multiplex PCR; in TCRdb, only in-frame clones are kept and a portion is missing. The profile shows tens of thousands of clones, 85% to 95% of them singletons. Sequenced: PBMCs. These receptors all come from a young man in good health and CMV-seropositive.

J is TRBJ1-1 and V is TRBV23-1, with a tentative D call TRBD1 (6 bases). TRBV23-1 is placed among ORFs of uncertain function. Deletions cut 2 bases from V and 4 bases from J, with 11 bases between. The CDR3 spans 14 residues. CDR3 amino acids: CASSQGTGPTEAFF. The CDR3 region has the DNA TGCGCCAGCAGTCAAGGTACAGGGCCCACTGAAGCTTTCTTT.

The chain recombines TRBV6-5 with TRBJ1-2, with D unclear. V lost 2 bases and J 4 bases, leaving 5 bases between the germline ends. Germline CDR1 and CDR2: MNHEY and SVGAGI. The CDR3 length is 12 residues. The CDR3 spells CASSYPGYGYTF. CDR3 in DNA: TGTGCCAGCAGTTACCCCGGCTATGGCTACACCTTC.

The chain employs TRBV6-1 and TRBJ2-7; 9 positions agree with TRBD2. The CDR3 sequence is 15 residues long. CDR1 is MNHNS, CDR2 SASEGT, per germline. V lost 5 bases, J lost 0 bases, and 5 bases stayed unmatched. Here the CDR3 DNA reads TGTGCCAGCAGTATTACTAGCGGGCCCTCCTACGAGCAGTACTTC. This translates into CASSITSGPSYEQYF.

J is TRBJ1-5 and V is TRBV4-1; 7 nucleotides line up with TRBD1. Trimming removed 4 bases from V and 5 bases from J; junction bases left unmatched: 2. Looked up from germline, CDR1 is MGHRA and CDR2 is YSYEKL. This CDR3 spans 13 amino acids. The CDR3 loop reads CASSLDRDQPQHF. CDR3 DNA sequence: TGCGCCAGCAGCCTCGACAGGGATCAGCCCCAGCATTTT.

J is TRBJ1-2 and V is TRBV12-5, with D perhaps TRBD1 (5 bases). Germline values: CDR1 LGHNT, CDR2 FRNRAP. V lost 6 bases to trimming and J lost 14 bases, with 19 bases between them. This CDR3 region has 12 residues. DNA for the CDR3: TGTGCTAGTGGCATAAGCCCAGGGCAAAGTACCTTC. It specifies CASGISPGQSTF.

The chain employs TRBV28 and TRBJ2-7, with 9 bases lining up with TRBD2. Germline trimming cut 4 bases from V and 0 bases from J; bases unmatched to any gene: 7. CDR3 length equals 16 residues. Germline V gene lookup returns CDR1 MDHEN and CDR2 SYDVKM. CDR3 nucleotides: TGTGCCAGCAGTTCCTTCGGCGGGAGGGGCTCCTACGAGCAGTACTTC. It codes for CASSSFGGRGSYEQYF. Full variable domain (outside the CDR3, taken from reference TRBV28 and TRBJ2-7): DVKVTQSSRYLVKRTGEKVFLECVQDMDHENMFWYRQDPGLGLRLIYFSYDVKMKEKGDIPEGYSVSREKKERFSLILESASTNQTSMYLCASSSFGGRGSYEQYFGPGTRLTVT.

The count of this clone is one. This chain uses TRBV2 with TRBJ2-2, with 9 bases lining up with TRBD2. From germline, CDR1 is SNHLY and CDR2 FYNNEI. The V segment lost 6 bases and the J segment 6 bases; nucleotides outside the gene matches: 11. The CDR3 loop spans 16 amino acids. CDR3 protein: CASSIPSGGRSGELFF. Written as DNA, the CDR3 is TGTGCCAGCAGCATACCGAGCGGGGGGAGGTCCGGGGAGCTGTTTTTT. The full variable domain, completed using reference TRBV2 and TRBJ2-2, is EPEVTQTPSHQVTQMGQEVILRCVPISNHLYFYWYRQILGQKVEFLVSFYNNEISEKSEIFDDQFSVERPDGSNFTLKIRSTKLEDSAMYFCASSIPSGGRSGELFFGEGSRLTVL.

The gene calls are TRBV18 and TRBJ1-4; TRBD1 matches 11 bases. V shed 6 bases, J shed 8 bases, and the junction held 5 bases outside the gene matches. This CDR3 contains 14 residues. The germline CDR1 and CDR2 sequences are KGHSH and LQKENI. The CDR3 coding sequence is TGTGCCAGCTCCCGGGACAGGGGGGACGAAAAACTGTTTTTT. This codes for CASSRDRGDEKLFF.

The V gene is TRBV28, the J gene TRBJ1-6; 8 nucleotides align to TRBD1. V was pared by 5 bases and J by 11 bases, with 5 bases of the junction left unmatched. This CDR3 comprises 13 residues. The germline V gene encodes CDR1 MDHEN and CDR2 SYDVKM. CDR3 protein: CASSPQGDPPLHF. In nucleotides, the CDR3 is TGTGCCAGCAGTCCACAGGGGGACCCACCCCTCCACTTT.